This entry is about one T cell receptor beta chain. Its antigen is not known. PCR primers comprised 60 Vbeta and 13 Jbeta primers. Repertoires were generated with immunoSEQ multiplex PCR, while TCRdb's copy carries only in-frame clones and drops some. The sample shows about 190,000 clones, 87% of them seen only once. The data derive from a study of cytomegalovirus exposure and HLA in healthy donors. In the study overall: An analysis done earlier identified about 120 million unique TCR beta sequences from around 180 million T cells. General observations from the study: A later analysis, which compared TCR beta chains of equal frequency, found the HLA-associated ones more clonally expanded. By HLA locus, TCR association rates varied in a later analysis, with DRB1 showing the most and HLA-C the fewest. Earlier findings revealed that most TCR beta V segments proved productive either about 87% or about 30% of the time.

The germline V gene has CDR1 KGHSH and CDR2 LQKENI. The V gene lost 2 bases and the J gene lost 5 bases, with 13 bases spanning the gap. The length of the CDR3 is 15 residues. The chain combines TRBV18 with TRBJ2-1; TRBD1 is a possible D gene (5 bases). The receptor's source is a boy between 2 and 10 years old in good health and CMV-seronegative. The sequenced sample consisted of PBMCs. CDR3 protein: CASSPTVAGHNEQFF. DNA for the CDR3: TGTGCCAGCTCACCAACGGTAGCAGGGCACAATGAGCAGTTCTTC.